A selection of T cell receptor beta chains follows, all from one sample in a study of cytomegalovirus exposure and HLA in healthy donors. Generated by immunoSEQ multiplex PCR, the TCRdb table keeps only in-frame clones and is missing some. The sample consists of some 140,000 clones, approximately 86% of them appearing once. The sample comprised PBMCs. Source of these receptors: a man aged 18 to 29 in good health and CMV-seropositive. The CDR3 runs from the conserved cysteine through the conserved F or W. Fields, in order: J gene, clone size, D gene, V gene, CDR3 DNA, CDR3 protein. The D gene is left open where the match is weak. Rows may omit the clone size; those that give it use once, few, many or a size class.

j_call: TRBJ2-1; clone_size: -; d_call: -; v_call: TRBV18; cdr3_nt: TGTGCCAGCTCACCACGGCCGAGCGGGCCGGACAATGAGCAGTTCTTC; cdr3_aa: CASSPRPSGPDNEQFF
j_call: TRBJ2-5; clone_size: -; d_call: -; v_call: TRBV27; cdr3_nt: TGTGCCAGCAGGGCAGGGGCGCGGGAGACCCAGTACTTC; cdr3_aa: CASRAGARETQYF
j_call: TRBJ2-1; clone_size: -; d_call: TRBD1; v_call: TRBV25-1; cdr3_nt: TGTGCCAGCAGTGCAGACAGGGGGGGGTACAATGAGCAGTTCTTC; cdr3_aa: CASSADRGGYNEQFF
j_call: TRBJ2-3; clone_size: -; d_call: -; v_call: TRBV4-3; cdr3_nt: TGCGCCAGCAGCCGCTGGAGGGAACTAGGAGATACGCAGTATTTT; cdr3_aa: CASSRWRELGDTQYF
j_call: TRBJ2-2; clone_size: -; d_call: -; v_call: TRBV7-9; cdr3_nt: TGTGCCAGCAGCTTACTAGGGCCCAGGGCAGCCGGGGAGCTGTTTTTT; cdr3_aa: CASSLLGPRAAGELFF
j_call: TRBJ2-1; clone_size: -; d_call: TRBD1; v_call: TRBV19; cdr3_nt: TGTGCCAGTAGGGCCACAGGGGGCCAACTCAATGAGCAGTTCTTC; cdr3_aa: CASRATGGQLNEQFF
j_call: TRBJ1-2; clone_size: -; d_call: -; v_call: TRBV4-3; cdr3_nt: TGCGCCAGCAGCCAGTCCAGGTCTAACTATGGCTACACCTTC; cdr3_aa: CASSQSRSNYGYTF
j_call: TRBJ1-3; clone_size: few; d_call: TRBD1; v_call: TRBV13; cdr3_nt: TGTGCCAGCAGATCAGGGGGATCACCTGGAAACACCATATATTTT; cdr3_aa: CASRSGGSPGNTIYF
j_call: TRBJ2-1; clone_size: -; d_call: TRBD2; v_call: TRBV4-2; cdr3_nt: TGTGCCAGCAGCCAAGTACTAGCGGTCGCCAATGAGCAGTTCTTC; cdr3_aa: CASSQVLAVANEQFF
j_call: TRBJ1-1; clone_size: -; d_call: TRBD1; v_call: TRBV11-2; cdr3_nt: TGTGCCAGCAGCTCGTACAGGGGAGGCACTGAAGCTTTCTTT; cdr3_aa: CASSSYRGGTEAFF
j_call: TRBJ2-5; clone_size: -; d_call: -; v_call: TRBV2; cdr3_nt: TGTGCCAGCCAAAGGGGGTCGAGGGCAGTCCAAGAGACCCAGTACTTC; cdr3_aa: CASQRGSRAVQETQYF
j_call: TRBJ2-1; clone_size: -; d_call: -; v_call: TRBV7-2; cdr3_nt: TGTGCCAGCACGTGGGCCCTTCCCAATGAGCAGTTCTTC; cdr3_aa: CASTWALPNEQFF
j_call: TRBJ2-1; clone_size: -; d_call: -; v_call: TRBV9; cdr3_nt: TGTGCCAGCAGCGTAGACGGGGGTGAGAATGAGCAGTTCTTC; cdr3_aa: CASSVDGGENEQFF
j_call: TRBJ2-7; clone_size: few; d_call: TRBD2; v_call: TRBV4-1; cdr3_nt: TGCGCCAGCAGCCGCCGGACTAGCGGGAGGGATCGGCCTTACGAGCAGTACTTC; cdr3_aa: CASSRRTSGRDRPYEQYF
j_call: TRBJ1-3; clone_size: -; d_call: -; v_call: TRBV6-5; cdr3_nt: TGTGCCAGCAGCCGGGTCCACTCTGGAAACACCATATATTTT; cdr3_aa: CASSRVHSGNTIYF
j_call: TRBJ1-2; clone_size: few; d_call: TRBD1; v_call: TRBV18; cdr3_nt: TGTGCCAGCTCACCGGACAGGGGACATGGCTACACCTTC; cdr3_aa: CASSPDRGHGYTF
j_call: TRBJ1-1; clone_size: once; d_call: -; v_call: TRBV7-9; cdr3_nt: TGTGCCAGCAGCTTATTCCAGGGAAGGGACACTGAAGCTTTCTTT; cdr3_aa: CASSLFQGRDTEAFF
j_call: TRBJ2-1; clone_size: -; d_call: -; v_call: TRBV7-9; cdr3_nt: TGTGCCCGCACGGGGACTGATCTTAGCAATGAGCAGTTCTTC; cdr3_aa: CARTGTDLSNEQFF
j_call: TRBJ2-5; clone_size: -; d_call: TRBD2; v_call: TRBV13; cdr3_nt: TGTGCCAGCAGCCACAGGGCTCGGACTAGCCTGGAAGGAGAGACCCAGTACTTC; cdr3_aa: CASSHRARTSLEGETQYF
j_call: TRBJ2-1; clone_size: once; d_call: TRBD1; v_call: TRBV2; cdr3_nt: TGTGCCAGCAGTGGGCAGGGGGCGGAGTACAATGAGCAGTTCTTC; cdr3_aa: CASSGQGAEYNEQFF
j_call: TRBJ2-3; clone_size: -; d_call: TRBD2; v_call: TRBV7-2; cdr3_nt: TGTGCCAGCAGCTTAGGGCCACTAGCGGGGGGCACAGATACGCAGTATTTT; cdr3_aa: CASSLGPLAGGTDTQYF
j_call: TRBJ1-4; clone_size: few; d_call: TRBD1; v_call: TRBV30; cdr3_nt: TGTGCCTGGACCGGGGGGACAGGGGCCGCGTCAAAACTGTTTTTT; cdr3_aa: CAWTGGTGAASKLFF
j_call: TRBJ2-5; clone_size: -; d_call: -; v_call: TRBV5-1; cdr3_nt: TGCGCCAGCAGCGTGGGACACTCAGAAGAGACCCAGTACTTC; cdr3_aa: CASSVGHSEETQYF
j_call: TRBJ2-7; clone_size: -; d_call: -; v_call: TRBV7-2; cdr3_nt: TGTGCCAGCAGCCCTAAGGGCTCCTCGATGGCGGGCGAGCAGTACTTC; cdr3_aa: CASSPKGSSMAGEQYF
j_call: TRBJ2-5; clone_size: -; d_call: TRBD2; v_call: TRBV2; cdr3_nt: TGTGCCAGCAGTGAGGGACTAGCGGGAATAAAGGAGACCCAGTACTTC; cdr3_aa: CASSEGLAGIKETQYF
j_call: TRBJ2-5; clone_size: -; d_call: -; v_call: TRBV7-9; cdr3_nt: TGTGCCAGCAGCTTATCCAGCCTAAGGGGAGAGACCCAGTACTTC; cdr3_aa: CASSLSSLRGETQYF
j_call: TRBJ2-7; clone_size: -; d_call: -; v_call: TRBV11-2; cdr3_nt: TGTGCCAGCAGATACCGTGGGCAGGGAACCTACGAGCAGTACTTC; cdr3_aa: CASRYRGQGTYEQYF
j_call: TRBJ2-3; clone_size: -; d_call: -; v_call: TRBV5-1; cdr3_nt: TGCGCCAGCAGCTTGGCCCTTTACACAGATACGCAGTATTTT; cdr3_aa: CASSLALYTDTQYF
j_call: TRBJ2-7; clone_size: -; d_call: -; v_call: TRBV13; cdr3_nt: TGTGCCAGCAGCTTAGGACAGGGCTTCGAGCAGTACTTC; cdr3_aa: CASSLGQGFEQYF
j_call: TRBJ2-7; clone_size: once; d_call: -; v_call: TRBV7-9; cdr3_nt: TGTGCCAGCAGCTTAGCGCAGGTTGCCTACGAGCAGTACTTC; cdr3_aa: CASSLAQVAYEQYF
j_call: TRBJ1-5; clone_size: -; d_call: -; v_call: TRBV6-1; cdr3_nt: TGTGCCAGCAGTGATTACGGTCAGGGAGGAGGGCAGCCCCAGCATTTT; cdr3_aa: CASSDYGQGGGQPQHF
j_call: TRBJ2-7; clone_size: few; d_call: -; v_call: TRBV4-1; cdr3_nt: TGCGCTAAAAAGGACAGATACTACGAGCAGTACTTC; cdr3_aa: CAKKDRYYEQYF
j_call: TRBJ1-2; clone_size: once; d_call: -; v_call: TRBV25-1; cdr3_nt: TGTGCCAGCAGTGAAGGCCCAGGGGAAGTTACCGGCTACACCTTC; cdr3_aa: CASSEGPGEVTGYTF
j_call: TRBJ2-5; clone_size: -; d_call: TRBD2; v_call: TRBV29-1; cdr3_nt: TGCAGCGCTGAGCGGGGGGGCGGTGAGACCCAGTACTTC; cdr3_aa: CSAERGGGETQYF
j_call: TRBJ1-2; clone_size: -; d_call: TRBD1; v_call: TRBV7-2; cdr3_nt: TGTGCCAGCAGCGGACAGGCTAACTATGGCTACACCTTC; cdr3_aa: CASSGQANYGYTF
j_call: TRBJ2-3; clone_size: once; d_call: TRBD2; v_call: TRBV13; cdr3_nt: TGTGCCAGCAGCGAAACTAGCGGCATCACAGATACGCAGTATTTT; cdr3_aa: CASSETSGITDTQYF
j_call: TRBJ2-7; clone_size: -; d_call: TRBD1; v_call: TRBV5-1; cdr3_nt: TGCGCCAGCAGCCTACGGACAGGGAACTACGAGCAGTACTTC; cdr3_aa: CASSLRTGNYEQYF
j_call: TRBJ1-5; clone_size: few; d_call: -; v_call: TRBV6-4; cdr3_nt: TGTGCCAGCAGTGAAGTATCCGGTTCCAATCAGCCCCAGCATTTT; cdr3_aa: CASSEVSGSNQPQHF
j_call: TRBJ1-5; clone_size: -; d_call: -; v_call: TRBV19; cdr3_nt: TGTGCCAGTAGTCCCCTCGGAGGAAATCAGCCCCAGCATTTT; cdr3_aa: CASSPLGGNQPQHF
j_call: TRBJ1-1; clone_size: -; d_call: TRBD1; v_call: TRBV29-1; cdr3_nt: TGCAGCGTTGAAGATCCCAGGACAGGGGACACTGAAGCTTTCTTT; cdr3_aa: CSVEDPRTGDTEAFF
j_call: TRBJ2-7; clone_size: -; d_call: -; v_call: TRBV19; cdr3_nt: TGTGCCAGTGCCGGACGCGGGTCCTACGAGCAGTACTTC; cdr3_aa: CASAGRGSYEQYF
j_call: TRBJ1-2; clone_size: -; d_call: TRBD1; v_call: TRBV4-1; cdr3_nt: TGCGCCAGCAGCCAGACGTTGACAGGGCACGATGACTATGGCTACACCTTC; cdr3_aa: CASSQTLTGHDDYGYTF
j_call: TRBJ2-2; clone_size: -; d_call: TRBD2; v_call: TRBV7-2; cdr3_nt: TGTGCCAGCAGCGCTGGCCCTACCGCGGGGGGTCCTCTTTTT; cdr3_aa: CASSAGPTAGGPLF
j_call: TRBJ1-3; clone_size: -; d_call: -; v_call: TRBV7-8; cdr3_nt: TGTGCCAGCAGCTCCACAGTGTCCGGAAACACCATATATTTT; cdr3_aa: CASSSTVSGNTIYF
j_call: TRBJ2-5; clone_size: -; d_call: TRBD2; v_call: TRBV6-5; cdr3_nt: TGTGCCAGCTCCTCGCTAGCGGGAGAGGTAGAGACCCAGTACTTC; cdr3_aa: CASSSLAGEVETQYF
j_call: TRBJ1-2; clone_size: -; d_call: TRBD1; v_call: TRBV9; cdr3_nt: TGTGCCAGCAGCGTCCAATTCCCGGGACAGACGTTCTATGGCTACACCTTC; cdr3_aa: CASSVQFPGQTFYGYTF
j_call: TRBJ1-2; clone_size: -; d_call: -; v_call: TRBV2; cdr3_nt: TGTGCCAGCAGGAGCTTGGGACTTTTTAACTATGGCTACACCTTC; cdr3_aa: CASRSLGLFNYGYTF